Listed here are 8 T cell receptor beta chains from one sample, sequenced in a study of CD8 T cells in Susac syndrome. RNA totalling roughly 0.5 to 1 ug underwent reverse transcription with random hexamers. TCRdb itself ran the immunoSEQ multiplex PCR reads through MiXCR, one entry per CDR3 protein. The data contain under 95,000 distinct CDR3 sequences, approximately 95% of them singletons. Material for sequencing was CD8+ T cells from PBMCs. Receptor source: a human donor with Susac syndrome.

The CDR3 reads CASSLSSAADNTEAFF. The DNA for the CDR3 is TGTGCCAGCAGTTTAAGTTCCGCGGCGGATAACACTGAAGCTTTCTTT. J is TRBJ1-1 and V is TRBV12-3 or TRBV12-4, with D hard to call. The CDR3 spans 16 residues. V dropped 2 bases and J dropped 2 bases, with 15 bases sitting between them.

The chain recombines TRBV20-1 with TRBJ2-1, with 8 bases identical to TRBD1. CDR3 size: 15 residues. The V gene end was trimmed by 0 bases and the J gene end by 5 bases; junction bases not matched to a gene: 6. Germline V gene sequence: CDR1 DFQATT, CDR2 SNEGSKA (reference sequence). The CDR3 region is CSAREGTGVNNEQFF. DNA of the CDR3: TGCAGTGCTAGAGAAGGGACAGGCGTAAACAATGAGCAGTTCTTC.

CDR3 sequence: CASSKGQGTDEQYF. For the CDR3, the DNA is TGTGCCAGTAGTAAAGGGCAGGGGACCGACGAGCAGTACTTC. The rearrangement links TRBV19 to TRBJ2-7; TRBD1 is a possible D gene (6 bases). CDR1 and CDR2 (germline): LNHDA, SQIVND (reference sequence). The length of the CDR3 is 14 residues. Deletions cut 4 bases from V and 5 bases from J, with 15 bases between.

The gene calls are TRBV7-6 and TRBJ1-1, with 8 nucleotides matching TRBD1. Germline loops: CDR1 SGHVS, CDR2 FNYEAQ. With 4 bases clipped from V and 1 base from J, the junction kept 2 bases outside the gene matches. The CDR3 is 14 amino acids. In DNA form, the CDR3 reads TGTGCCAGCAGCTCCGGGACAGGGAACACTGAAGCTTTCTTT. This translates into CASSSGTGNTEAFF. The full variable domain, with the rest looked up from reference TRBV7-6 and TRBJ1-1, is GAGVSQSPRYKVTKRGQDVALRCDPISGHVSLYWYRQALGQGPEFLTYFNYEAQQDKSGLPNDRFSAERPEGSISTLTIQRTEQRDSAMYRCASSSGTGNTEAFFGQGTRLTVV.

This clonotype was found once. V is TRBV27 and J is TRBJ2-1, with TRBD2 identical over 11 bases. Germline CDR1 and CDR2: MNHEY and SMNVEV (reference sequence). The V and J ends lost 8 bases and 4 bases, in that order; junction bases with no gene match: 16. The CDR3 has 18 amino acids. The CDR3 nucleotides read TGTGCCAGCTGGATCTCCGCGGGACTAGCGGCCCTTTACAATGAGCAGTTCTTC. This sequence encodes CASWISAGLAALYNEQFF.

The V call is TRBV29-1, the J call TRBJ2-1; 12 nucleotides line up with TRBD2. V shed 3 bases and J 0 bases; nucleotides not matched to a gene: 9. The CDR3 has 18 amino acids. CDR1 is SQVTM and CDR2 is ANQGSEA in the germline V gene. CDR3 coding DNA: TGCAGCGTTGAGGGGGCTAGCGGGAGGGCGAGCTCCTACAATGAGCAGTTCTTC. As protein: CSVEGASGRASSYNEQFF.

CDR3 nucleotides: TGTGCCAGCAGTTTGACGGACCAAAACATTCAGTACTTC. This encodes CASSLTDQNIQYF. The V and J genes are TRBV27 and TRBJ2-4; no clear D gene. Germline V gives CDR1 MNHEY, CDR2 SMNVEV (reference sequence). The germline V and J ends were trimmed by 3 bases and 5 bases, with 8 bases remaining between them. The CDR3 runs to 13 residues.

The chain is built from TRBV6-2 or TRBV6-3 and TRBJ2-5; D remains ambiguous. The CDR3 is 15 amino acids. Germline V gene lookup returns CDR1 MNHEY and CDR2 SVGEGT. V shed 6 bases and J shed 0 bases, with 14 bases lying between them. This CDR3 is CASRTTHINQETQYF. CDR3 sequence (DNA): TGTGCCAGCAGAACAACCCACATAAACCAAGAGACCCAGTACTTC.